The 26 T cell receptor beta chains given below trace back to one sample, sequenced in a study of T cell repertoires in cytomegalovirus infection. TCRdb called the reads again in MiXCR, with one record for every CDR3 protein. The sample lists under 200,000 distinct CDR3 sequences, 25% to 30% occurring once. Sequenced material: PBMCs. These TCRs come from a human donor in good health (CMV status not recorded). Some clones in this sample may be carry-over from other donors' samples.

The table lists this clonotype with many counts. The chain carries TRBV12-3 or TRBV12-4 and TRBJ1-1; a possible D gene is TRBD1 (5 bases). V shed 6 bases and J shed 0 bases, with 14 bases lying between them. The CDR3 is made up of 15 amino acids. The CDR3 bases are TGTGCCAGCAGCCGGAGGGGCCCCATGAACACTGAAGCTTTCTTT. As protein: CASSRRGPMNTEAFF.

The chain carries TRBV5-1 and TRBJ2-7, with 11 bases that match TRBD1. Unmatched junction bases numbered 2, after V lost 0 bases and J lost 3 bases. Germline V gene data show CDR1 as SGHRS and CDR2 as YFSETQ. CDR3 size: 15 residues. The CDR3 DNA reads TGCGCCAGCAGCTTGGGGACAGGGGGCCACTACGAGCAGTACTTC. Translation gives CASSLGTGGHYEQYF.

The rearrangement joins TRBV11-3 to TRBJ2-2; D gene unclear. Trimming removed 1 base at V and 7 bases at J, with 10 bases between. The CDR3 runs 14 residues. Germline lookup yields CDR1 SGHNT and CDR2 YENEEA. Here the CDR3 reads CASSLVGQGGELFF. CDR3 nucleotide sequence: TGTGCCAGCAGCTTAGTCGGGCAAGGCGGGGAGCTGTTTTTT.

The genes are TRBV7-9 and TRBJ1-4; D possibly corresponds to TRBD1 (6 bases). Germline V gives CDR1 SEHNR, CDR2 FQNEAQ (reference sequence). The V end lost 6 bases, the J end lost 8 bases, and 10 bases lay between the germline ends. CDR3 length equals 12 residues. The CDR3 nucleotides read TGTGCCAGCAGTCGAGGACAGGAAAAACTGTTTTTT. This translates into CASSRGQEKLFF.

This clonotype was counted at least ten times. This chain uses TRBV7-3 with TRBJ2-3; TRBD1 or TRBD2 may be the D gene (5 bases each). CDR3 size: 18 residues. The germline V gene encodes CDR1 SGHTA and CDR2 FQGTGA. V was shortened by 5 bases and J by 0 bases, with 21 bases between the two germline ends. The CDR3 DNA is TGTGCCAGCAGCCCCCAGGGACCATTCGACTCTAGCACAGATACGCAGTATTTT. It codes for CASSPQGPFDSSTDTQYF.

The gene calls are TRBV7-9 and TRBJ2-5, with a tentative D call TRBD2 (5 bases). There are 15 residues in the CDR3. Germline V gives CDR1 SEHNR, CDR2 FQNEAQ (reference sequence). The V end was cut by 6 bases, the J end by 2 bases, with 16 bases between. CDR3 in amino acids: CASREAEAPQETQYF. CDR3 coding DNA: TGTGCCAGCAGGGAGGCGGAGGCGCCACAAGAGACCCAGTACTTC.

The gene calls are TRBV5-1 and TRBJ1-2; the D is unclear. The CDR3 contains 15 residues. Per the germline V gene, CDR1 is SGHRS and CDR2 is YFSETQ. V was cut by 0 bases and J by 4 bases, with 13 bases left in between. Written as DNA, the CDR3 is TGCGCCAGCAGCTTGGGAGCGAGTAATCTCTATGGCTACACCTTC. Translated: CASSLGASNLYGYTF.

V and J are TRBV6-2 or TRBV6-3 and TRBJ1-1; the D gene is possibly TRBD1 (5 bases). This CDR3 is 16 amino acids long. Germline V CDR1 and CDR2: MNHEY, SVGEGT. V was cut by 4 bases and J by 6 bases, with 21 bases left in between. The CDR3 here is CASSSSNRGGGAEAFF. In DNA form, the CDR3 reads TGTGCCAGCAGTTCGTCGAATCGTGGGGGAGGCGCTGAAGCTTTCTTT.

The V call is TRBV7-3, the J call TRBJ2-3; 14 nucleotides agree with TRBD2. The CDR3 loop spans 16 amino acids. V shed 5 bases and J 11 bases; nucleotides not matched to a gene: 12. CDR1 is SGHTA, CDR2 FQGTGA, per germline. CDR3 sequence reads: CASSPPTSGGAIEQYF. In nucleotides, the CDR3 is TGTGCCAGCAGCCCGCCGACTAGCGGGGGGGCCATCGAGCAGTATTTT. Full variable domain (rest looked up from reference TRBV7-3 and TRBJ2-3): GAGVSQTPSNKVTEKGKYVELRCDPISGHTALYWYRQSLGQGPEFLIYFQGTGAADDSGLPNDRFFAVRPEGSVSTLKIQRTERGDSAVYLCASSPPTSGGAIEQYFGPGTRLTVL.

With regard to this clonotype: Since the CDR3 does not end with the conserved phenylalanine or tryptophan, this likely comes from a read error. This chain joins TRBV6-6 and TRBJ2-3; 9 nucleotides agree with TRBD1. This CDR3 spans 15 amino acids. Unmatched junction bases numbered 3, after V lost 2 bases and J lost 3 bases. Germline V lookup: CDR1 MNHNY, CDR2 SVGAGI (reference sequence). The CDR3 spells CASSYGTGSTDTQYS. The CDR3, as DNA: TGTGCCAGCAGTTACGGGACAGGGAGTACAGATACGCAGTATTCT.

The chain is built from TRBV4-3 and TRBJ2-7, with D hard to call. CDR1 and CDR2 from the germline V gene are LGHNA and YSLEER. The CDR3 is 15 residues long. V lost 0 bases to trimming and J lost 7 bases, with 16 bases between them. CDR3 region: CASSQDPRSVYEQYF. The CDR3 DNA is TGCGCCAGCAGCCAAGACCCGAGATCTGTCTATGAGCAGTACTTC.

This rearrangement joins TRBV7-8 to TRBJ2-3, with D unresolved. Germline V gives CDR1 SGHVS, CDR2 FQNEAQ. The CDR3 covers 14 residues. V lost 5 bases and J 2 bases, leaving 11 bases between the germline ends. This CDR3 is CASSPRAYTDTQYF. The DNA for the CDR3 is TGTGCCAGCAGCCCCCGGGCGTACACAGATACGCAGTATTTT.

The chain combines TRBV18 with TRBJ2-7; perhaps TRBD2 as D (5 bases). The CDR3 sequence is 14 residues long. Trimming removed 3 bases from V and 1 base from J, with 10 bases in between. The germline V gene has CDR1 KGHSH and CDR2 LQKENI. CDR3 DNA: TGTGCCAGCTCACCCGGGATACAGTCCTACGAGCAGTACTTC. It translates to CASSPGIQSYEQYF.

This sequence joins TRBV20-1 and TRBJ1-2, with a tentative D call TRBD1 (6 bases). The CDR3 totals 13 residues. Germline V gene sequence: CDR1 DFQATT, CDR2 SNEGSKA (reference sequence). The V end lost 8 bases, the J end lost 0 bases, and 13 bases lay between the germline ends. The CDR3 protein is CSLGGLANYGYTF. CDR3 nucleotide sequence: TGCAGTCTGGGGGGGCTAGCTAACTATGGCTACACCTTC.

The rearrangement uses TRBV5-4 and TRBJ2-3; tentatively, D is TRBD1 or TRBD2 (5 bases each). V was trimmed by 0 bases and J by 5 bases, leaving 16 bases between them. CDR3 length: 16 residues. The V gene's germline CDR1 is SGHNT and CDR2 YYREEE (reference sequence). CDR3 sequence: CASSLEDTEGRDTQYF. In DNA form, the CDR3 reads TGTGCCAGCAGCTTGGAGGACACAGAAGGGAGAGATACGCAGTATTTT.

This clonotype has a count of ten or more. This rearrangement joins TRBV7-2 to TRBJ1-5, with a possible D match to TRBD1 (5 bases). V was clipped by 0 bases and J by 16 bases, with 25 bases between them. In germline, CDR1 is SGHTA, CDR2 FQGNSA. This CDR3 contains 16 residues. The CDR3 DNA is TGTGCCAGCAGCTTAGCTCCCAGGGAGGGAGCAGTGAGAAGTCATTTT. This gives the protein CASSLAPREGAVRSHF. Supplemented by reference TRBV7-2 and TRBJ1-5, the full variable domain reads GAGVSQSPSNKVTEKGKDVELRCDPISGHTALYWYRQSLGQGLEFLIYFQGNSAPDKSGLPSDRFSAERTGGSVSTLTIQRTQQEDSAVYLCASSLAPREGAVRSHFGDGTRLSIL.

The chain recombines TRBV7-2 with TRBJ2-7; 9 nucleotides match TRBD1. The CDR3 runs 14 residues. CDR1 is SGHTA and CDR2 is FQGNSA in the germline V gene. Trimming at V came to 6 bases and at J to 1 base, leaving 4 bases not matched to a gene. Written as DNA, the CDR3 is TGTGCCAGCAGGCCGGGGACAGGGTCCTACGAGCAGTACTTC. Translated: CASRPGTGSYEQYF.

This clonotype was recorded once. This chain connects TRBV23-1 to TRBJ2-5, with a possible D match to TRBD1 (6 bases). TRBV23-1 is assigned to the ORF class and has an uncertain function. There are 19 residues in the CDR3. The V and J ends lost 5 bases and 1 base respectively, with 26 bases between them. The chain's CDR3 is CASSWVQYPQGQFQETQYF. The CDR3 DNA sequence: TGCGCCAGCAGTTGGGTACAATACCCGCAAGGACAGTTCCAAGAGACCCAGTACTTC.

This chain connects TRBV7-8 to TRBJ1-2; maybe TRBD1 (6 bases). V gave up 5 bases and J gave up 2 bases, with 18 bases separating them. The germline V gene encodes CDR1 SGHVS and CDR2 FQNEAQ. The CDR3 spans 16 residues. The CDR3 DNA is TGTGCCAGCAGCCAAGGGGGGGCCCTCCTAAACTATGGCTACACCTTC. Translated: CASSQGGALLNYGYTF.

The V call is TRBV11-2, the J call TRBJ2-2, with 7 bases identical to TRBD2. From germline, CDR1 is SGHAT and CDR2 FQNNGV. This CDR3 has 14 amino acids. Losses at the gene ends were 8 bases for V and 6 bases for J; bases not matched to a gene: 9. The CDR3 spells CASRGVARSGELFF. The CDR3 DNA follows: TGTGCCAGCCGGGGGGTAGCACGTTCCGGGGAGCTGTTTTTT.

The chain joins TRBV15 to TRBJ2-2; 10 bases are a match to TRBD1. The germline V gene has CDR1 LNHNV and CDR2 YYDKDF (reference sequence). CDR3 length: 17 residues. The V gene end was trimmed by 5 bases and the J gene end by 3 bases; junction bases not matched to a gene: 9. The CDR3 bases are TGTGCCACCAGCCGAACGTGGGACAGGGGTGACACCGGGGAGCTGTTTTTT. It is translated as CATSRTWDRGDTGELFF. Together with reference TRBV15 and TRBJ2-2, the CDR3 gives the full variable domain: DAMVIQNPRYQVTQFGKPVTLSCSQTLNHNVMYWYQQKSSQAPKLLFHYYDKDFNNEADTPDNFQSRRPNTSFCFLDIRSPGLGDTAMYLCATSRTWDRGDTGELFFGEGSRLTVL.

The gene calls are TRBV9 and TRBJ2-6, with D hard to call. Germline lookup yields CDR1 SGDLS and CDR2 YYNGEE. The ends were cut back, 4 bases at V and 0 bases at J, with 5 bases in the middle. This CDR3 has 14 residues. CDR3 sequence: CASSTSSGANVLTF. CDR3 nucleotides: TGTGCCAGCAGCACCAGCTCTGGGGCCAACGTCCTGACTTTC.

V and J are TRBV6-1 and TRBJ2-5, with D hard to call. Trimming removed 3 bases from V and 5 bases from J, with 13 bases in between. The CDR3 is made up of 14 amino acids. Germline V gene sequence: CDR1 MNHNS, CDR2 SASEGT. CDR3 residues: CASSDFSERETQYF. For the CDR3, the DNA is TGTGCCAGCAGTGACTTTTCAGAAAGGGAGACCCAGTACTTC.

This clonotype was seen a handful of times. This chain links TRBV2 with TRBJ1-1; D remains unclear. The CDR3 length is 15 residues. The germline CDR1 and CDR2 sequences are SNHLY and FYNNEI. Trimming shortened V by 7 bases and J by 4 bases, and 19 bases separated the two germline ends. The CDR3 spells CASTYGAVFGTEAFF. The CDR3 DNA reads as TGTGCCAGCACCTATGGAGCGGTCTTTGGCACTGAAGCTTTCTTT.

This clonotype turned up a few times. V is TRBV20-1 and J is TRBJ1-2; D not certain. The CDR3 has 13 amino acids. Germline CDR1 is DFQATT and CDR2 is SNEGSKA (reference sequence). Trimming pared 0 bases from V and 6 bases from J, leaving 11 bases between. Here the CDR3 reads CSARDRPGNGYTF. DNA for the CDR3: TGCAGTGCTAGAGACCGCCCCGGCAATGGCTACACCTTC.

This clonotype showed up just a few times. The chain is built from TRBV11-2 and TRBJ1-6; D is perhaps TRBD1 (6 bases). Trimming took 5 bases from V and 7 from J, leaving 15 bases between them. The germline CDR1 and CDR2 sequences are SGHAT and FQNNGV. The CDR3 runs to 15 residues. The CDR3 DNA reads TGTGCCAGCAGCGTGGTGGGGGCCTCAAATTCACCCCTCCACTTT. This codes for CASSVVGASNSPLHF.